This record looks at one T cell receptor beta chain sequence and its context. Sequencing was performed with immunoSEQ multiplex PCR; in TCRdb, only in-frame clones are kept and a portion is missing. The sample consists of about 60,000 clones, about 82% of them appearing once. This sample stems from a study of control samples from healthy donors and cancer patients. This TCR derives from a man in his forties in good health. Sequenced sample: blood.

The CDR3 DNA follows: TGTGCCAGCAGTTATCGAGCGGGGGGAGGGTCCTACAATGAGCAGTTCTTC. Its translation is CASSYRAGGGSYNEQFF. The rearrangement uses TRBV6-2 or TRBV6-3 and TRBJ2-1; 9 bases agree with TRBD2. The CDR3 totals 17 residues. The V gene end was trimmed by 3 bases and the J gene end by 1 base; junction bases not matched to a gene: 7. Germline CDR1 is MNHEY and CDR2 is SVGEGT.